This TCR beta chain derives from a study of long-term antiretroviral therapy in people with HIV. United States facilities provided treatment to all participants with HIV. The CDR3 extends over 14 amino acids. Deletions cut 2 bases from V and 5 bases from J, with 13 bases between. The germline gives CDR1 SGHVS, CDR2 FNYEAQ. An immunoSEQ assay, version v3.0, was performed at survey level. The data were produced by immunoSEQ multiplex PCR, yet TCRdb's version contains in-frame clones alone and is incomplete. Of 25,000 to 35,000 clones in the sample, more than 95% were seen once. Source: unsorted PBMCs, taken 6.9 years after starting antiretroviral therapy. This TCR was sampled from a man aged 30-40 years with HIV. The V and J genes are TRBV7-6 and TRBJ2-7; D is tentatively TRBD1 or TRBD2 (5 bases each). CDR3 region: CASSLRGRDDEQYF. Here the CDR3 DNA reads TGTGCCAGCAGCTTACGGGGCCGCGACGACGAGCAGTACTTC. Full variable domain (rest looked up from reference TRBV7-6 and TRBJ2-7): GAGVSQSPRYKVTKRGQDVALRCDPISGHVSLYWYRQALGQGPEFLTYFNYEAQQDKSGLPNDRFSAERPEGSISTLTIQRTEQRDSAMYRCASSLRGRDDEQYFGPGTRLTVT.